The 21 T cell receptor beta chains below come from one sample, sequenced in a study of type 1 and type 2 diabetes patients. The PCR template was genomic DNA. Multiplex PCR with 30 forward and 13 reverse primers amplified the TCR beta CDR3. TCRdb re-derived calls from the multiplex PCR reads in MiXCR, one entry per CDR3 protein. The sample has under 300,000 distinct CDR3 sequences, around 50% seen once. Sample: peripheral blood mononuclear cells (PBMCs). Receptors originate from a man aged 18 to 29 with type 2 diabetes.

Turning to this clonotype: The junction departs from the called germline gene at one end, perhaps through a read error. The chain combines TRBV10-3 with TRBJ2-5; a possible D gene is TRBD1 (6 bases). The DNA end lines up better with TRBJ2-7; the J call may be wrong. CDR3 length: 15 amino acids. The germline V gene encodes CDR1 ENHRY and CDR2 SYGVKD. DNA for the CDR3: TGTGCCAGCAGTTTTCGTCAGGGGCTCTCCTACGAGCAGTACTTC. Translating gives CASSFRQGLSYEQYF.

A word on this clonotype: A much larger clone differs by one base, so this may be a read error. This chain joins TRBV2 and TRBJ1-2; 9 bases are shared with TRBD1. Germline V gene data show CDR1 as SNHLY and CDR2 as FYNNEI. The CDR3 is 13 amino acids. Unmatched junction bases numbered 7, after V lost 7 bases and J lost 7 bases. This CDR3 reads CASNRGQGCGYTF. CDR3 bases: TGTGCCAGCAACAGGGGGCAGGGCTGTGGCTACACCTTC.

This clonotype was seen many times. The CDR3 nucleotides read TGTGCCAGTAGTACCAGGATGACCTACGAGCAGTACTTC. Its translation is CASSTRMTYEQYF. The V and J genes are TRBV19 and TRBJ2-7; D gene ambiguous. Trimming stripped 4 bases from V and 2 bases from J, with 9 bases between. There are 13 residues in the CDR3. Germline CDR1 is LNHDA and CDR2 is SQIVND (reference sequence).

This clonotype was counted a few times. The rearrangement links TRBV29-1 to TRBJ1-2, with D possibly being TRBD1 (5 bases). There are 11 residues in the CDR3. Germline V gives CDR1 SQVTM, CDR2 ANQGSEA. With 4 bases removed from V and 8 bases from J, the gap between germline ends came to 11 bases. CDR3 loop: CSVGREGGYTF. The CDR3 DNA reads TGCAGCGTTGGCAGGGAGGGAGGCTACACCTTC.

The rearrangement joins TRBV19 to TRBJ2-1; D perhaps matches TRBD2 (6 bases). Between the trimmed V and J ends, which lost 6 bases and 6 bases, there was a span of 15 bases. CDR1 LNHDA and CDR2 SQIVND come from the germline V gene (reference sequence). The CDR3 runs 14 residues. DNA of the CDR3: TGTGCCAGTAGCTGGGGAGTCGGGGGCAATGAGCAGTTCTTC. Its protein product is CASSWGVGGNEQFF.

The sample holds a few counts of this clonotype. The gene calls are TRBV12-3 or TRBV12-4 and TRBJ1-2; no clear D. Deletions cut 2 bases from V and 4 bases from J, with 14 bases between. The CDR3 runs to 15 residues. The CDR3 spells CASSLRPGEFYGYTF. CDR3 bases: TGTGCCAGCAGTTTAAGGCCAGGCGAATTCTATGGCTACACCTTC.

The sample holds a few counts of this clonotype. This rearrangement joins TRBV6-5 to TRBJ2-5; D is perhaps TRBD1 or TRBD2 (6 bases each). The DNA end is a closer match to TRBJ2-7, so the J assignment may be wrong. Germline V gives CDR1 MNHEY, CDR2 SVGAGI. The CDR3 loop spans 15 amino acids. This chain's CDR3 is CASRPWGALRYEQYF. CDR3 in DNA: TGTGCCAGCAGACCGTGGGGGGCGTTGAGATACGAGCAGTACTTC.

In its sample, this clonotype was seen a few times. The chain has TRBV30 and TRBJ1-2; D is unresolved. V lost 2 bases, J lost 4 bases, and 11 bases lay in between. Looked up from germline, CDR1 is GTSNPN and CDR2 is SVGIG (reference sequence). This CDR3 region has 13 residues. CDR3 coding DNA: TGTGCCTGGAGTTTAAAGGGCGGCTATGGCTACACCTTC. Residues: CAWSLKGGYGYTF.

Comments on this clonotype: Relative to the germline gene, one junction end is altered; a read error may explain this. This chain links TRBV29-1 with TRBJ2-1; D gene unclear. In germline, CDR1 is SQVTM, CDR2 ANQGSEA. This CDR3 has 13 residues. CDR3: CSVDGYGVNEQLF. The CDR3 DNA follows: TGCAGCGTTGATGGGTACGGTGTGAATGAGCAGCTCTTC.

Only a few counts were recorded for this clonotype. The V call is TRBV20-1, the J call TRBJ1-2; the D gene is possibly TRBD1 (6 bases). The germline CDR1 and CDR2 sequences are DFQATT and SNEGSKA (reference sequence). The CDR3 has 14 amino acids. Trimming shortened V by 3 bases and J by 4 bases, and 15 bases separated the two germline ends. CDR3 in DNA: TGCAGTGCTAGCTCCGGACAGACAACCTATGGCTACACCTTC. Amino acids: CSASSGQTTYGYTF.

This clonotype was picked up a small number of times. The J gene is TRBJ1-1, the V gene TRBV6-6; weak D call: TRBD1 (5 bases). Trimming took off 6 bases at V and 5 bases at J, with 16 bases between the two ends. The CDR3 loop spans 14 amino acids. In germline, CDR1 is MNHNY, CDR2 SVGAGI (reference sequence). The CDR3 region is CASSLGQGATEAFF. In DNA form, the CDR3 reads TGTGCCAGCAGCTTAGGGCAAGGGGCAACTGAAGCTTTCTTT.

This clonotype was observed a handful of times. The CDR3 nucleotides are TGTGCCAGCAGTTTTCGGTTGGCTGAGACCCAGTACTTC. Amino acid sequence: CASSFRLAETQYF. The V gene is TRBV28, the J gene TRBJ2-5, with no clear D. The germline CDR1 and CDR2 sequences are MDHEN and SYDVKM. The CDR3 spans 13 residues. V lost 3 bases, J lost 5 bases, and 10 bases lay in between.

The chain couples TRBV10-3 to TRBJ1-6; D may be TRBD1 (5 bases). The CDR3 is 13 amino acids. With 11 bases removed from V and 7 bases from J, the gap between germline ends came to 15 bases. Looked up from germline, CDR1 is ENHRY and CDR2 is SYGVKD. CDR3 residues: CAAAGKGNSPLHF. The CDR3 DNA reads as TGTGCCGCGGCGGGGAAGGGGAATTCACCCCTCCACTTT.

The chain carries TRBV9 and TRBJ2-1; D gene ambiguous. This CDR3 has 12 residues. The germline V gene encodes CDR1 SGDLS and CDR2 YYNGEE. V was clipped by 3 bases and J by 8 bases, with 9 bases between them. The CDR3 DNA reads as TGTGCCAGCAGCGCGAACTCGGATGAGCAGTTCTTC. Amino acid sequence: CASSANSDEQFF.

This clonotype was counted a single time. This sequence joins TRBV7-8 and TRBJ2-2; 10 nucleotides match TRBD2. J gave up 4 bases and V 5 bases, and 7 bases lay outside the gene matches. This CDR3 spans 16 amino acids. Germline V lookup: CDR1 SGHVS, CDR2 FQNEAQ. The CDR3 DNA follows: TGTGCCAGCAGCCCCCTAGCGGGAGCCCGCACCGGGGAGCTGTTTTTT. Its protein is CASSPLAGARTGELFF.

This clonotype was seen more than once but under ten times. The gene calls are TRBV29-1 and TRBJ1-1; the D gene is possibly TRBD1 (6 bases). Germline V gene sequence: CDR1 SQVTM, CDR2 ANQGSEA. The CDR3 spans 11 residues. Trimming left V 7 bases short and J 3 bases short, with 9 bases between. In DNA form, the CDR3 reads TGCAGCGGATACAGGGACACTGAAGCTTTCTTT. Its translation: CSGYRDTEAFF.

The CDR3 reads CASSPRDKVNTEAFF. The CDR3 DNA reads as TGTGCCAGCAGCCCCCGGGACAAGGTGAACACTGAAGCTTTCTTT. The chain links TRBV7-2 to TRBJ1-1, with D tentatively TRBD1 (6 bases). This CDR3 comprises 15 residues. Germline V gene lookup returns CDR1 SGHTA and CDR2 FQGNSA. Trimming removed 5 bases from V and 0 bases from J, with 13 bases in between.

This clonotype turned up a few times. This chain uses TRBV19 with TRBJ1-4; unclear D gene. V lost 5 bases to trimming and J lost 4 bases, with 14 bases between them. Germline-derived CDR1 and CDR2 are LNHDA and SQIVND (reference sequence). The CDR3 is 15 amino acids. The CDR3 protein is CASSAVTGHNEKLFF. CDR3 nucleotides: TGTGCCAGTAGTGCTGTCACGGGCCATAATGAAAAACTGTTTTTT.

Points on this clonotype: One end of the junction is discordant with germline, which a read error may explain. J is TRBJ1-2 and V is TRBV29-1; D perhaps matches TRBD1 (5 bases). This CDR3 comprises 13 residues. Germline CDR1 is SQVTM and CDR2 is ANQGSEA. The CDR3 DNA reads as TGCAGCGTTGAAATACGGGGGAAGGGTGGCAACACCTTC. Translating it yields CSVEIRGKGGNTF.

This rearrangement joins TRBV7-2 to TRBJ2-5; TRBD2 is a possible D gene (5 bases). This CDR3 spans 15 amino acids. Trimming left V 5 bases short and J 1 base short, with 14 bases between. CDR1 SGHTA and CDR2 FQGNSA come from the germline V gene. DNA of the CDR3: TGTGCCAGCAGCGCGGGCAGGACCCTCCAAGAGACCCAGTACTTC. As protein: CASSAGRTLQETQYF.

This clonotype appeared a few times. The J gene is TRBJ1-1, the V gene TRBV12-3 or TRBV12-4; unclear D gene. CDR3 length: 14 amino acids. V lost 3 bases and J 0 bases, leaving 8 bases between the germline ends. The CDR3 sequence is CASSLSVMNTEAFF. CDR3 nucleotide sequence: TGTGCCAGCAGTTTGTCAGTCATGAACACTGAAGCTTTCTTT.